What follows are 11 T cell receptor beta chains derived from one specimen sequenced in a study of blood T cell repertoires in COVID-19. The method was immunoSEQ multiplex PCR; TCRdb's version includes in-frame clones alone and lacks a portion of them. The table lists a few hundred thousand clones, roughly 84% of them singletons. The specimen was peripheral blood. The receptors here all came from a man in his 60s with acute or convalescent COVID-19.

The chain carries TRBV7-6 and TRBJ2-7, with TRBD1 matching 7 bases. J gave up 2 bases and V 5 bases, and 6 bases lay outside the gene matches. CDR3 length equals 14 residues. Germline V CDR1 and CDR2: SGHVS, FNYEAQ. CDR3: CASSPTGIAYEQYF. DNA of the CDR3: TGTGCCAGCAGCCCGACAGGGATCGCCTACGAGCAGTACTTC.

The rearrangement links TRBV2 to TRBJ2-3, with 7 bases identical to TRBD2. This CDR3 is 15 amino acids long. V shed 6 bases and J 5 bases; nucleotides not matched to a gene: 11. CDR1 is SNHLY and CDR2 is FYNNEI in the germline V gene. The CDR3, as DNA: TGTGCCAGCAGCCCTATGGTAGCGGGTTTAGATACGCAGTATTTT. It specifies CASSPMVAGLDTQYF.

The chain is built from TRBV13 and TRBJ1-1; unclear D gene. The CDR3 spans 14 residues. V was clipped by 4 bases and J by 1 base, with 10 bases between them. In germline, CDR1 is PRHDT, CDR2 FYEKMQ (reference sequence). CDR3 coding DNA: TGTGCCAGCAGCTCCGCCCTAGAGAACACTGAAGCTTTCTTT. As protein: CASSSALENTEAFF.

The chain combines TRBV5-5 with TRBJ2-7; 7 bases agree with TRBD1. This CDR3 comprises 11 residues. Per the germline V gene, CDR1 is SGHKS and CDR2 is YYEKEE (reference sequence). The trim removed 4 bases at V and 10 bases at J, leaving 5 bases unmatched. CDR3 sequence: CASSGQAYQYF. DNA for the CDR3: TGTGCCAGCAGCGGACAGGCGTACCAGTACTTC.

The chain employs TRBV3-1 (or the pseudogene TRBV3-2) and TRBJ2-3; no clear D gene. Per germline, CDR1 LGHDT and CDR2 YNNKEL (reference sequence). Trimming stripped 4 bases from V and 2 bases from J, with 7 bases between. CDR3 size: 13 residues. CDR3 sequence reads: CASSLQFTDTQYF. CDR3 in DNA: TGTGCCAGCAGCCTACAGTTCACAGATACGCAGTATTTT.

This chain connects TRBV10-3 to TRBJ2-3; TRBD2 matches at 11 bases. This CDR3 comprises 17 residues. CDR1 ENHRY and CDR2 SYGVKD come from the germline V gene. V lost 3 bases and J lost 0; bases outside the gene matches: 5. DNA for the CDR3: TGTGCCATCAGTGACCGGACTAGCGGGCGAAGCACAGATACGCAGTATTTT. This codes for CAISDRTSGRSTDTQYF.

CDR3 in amino acids: CASSLASGSDSPLHF. The CDR3 DNA reads as TGTGCCAGCAGCTTGGCCTCGGGGTCGGATTCACCCCTCCACTTT. This chain connects TRBV5-6 to TRBJ1-6; the D is unclear. CDR3 length: 15 amino acids. Trimming took off 0 bases at V and 8 bases at J, with 12 bases between the two ends. CDR1 SGHDT and CDR2 YYEEEE come from the germline V gene.

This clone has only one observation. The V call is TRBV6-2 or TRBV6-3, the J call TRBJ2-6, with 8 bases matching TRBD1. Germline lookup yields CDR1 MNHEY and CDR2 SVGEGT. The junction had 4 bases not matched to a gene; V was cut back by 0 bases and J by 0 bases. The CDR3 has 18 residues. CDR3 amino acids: CASSYSGDRPSGANVLTF. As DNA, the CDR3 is TGTGCCAGCAGTTACTCTGGGGACAGGCCCTCTGGGGCCAACGTCCTGACTTTC.

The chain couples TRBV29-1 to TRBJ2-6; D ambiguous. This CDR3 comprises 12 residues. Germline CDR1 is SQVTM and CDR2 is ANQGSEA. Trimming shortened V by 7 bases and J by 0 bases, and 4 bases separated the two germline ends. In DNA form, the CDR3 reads TGCAGCGGTAGCTCTGGGGCCAACGTCCTGACTTTC. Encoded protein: CSGSSGANVLTF.

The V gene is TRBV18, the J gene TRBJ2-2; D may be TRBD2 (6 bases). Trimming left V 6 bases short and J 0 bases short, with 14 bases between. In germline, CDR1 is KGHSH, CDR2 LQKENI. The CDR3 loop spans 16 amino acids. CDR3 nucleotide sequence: TGTGCCAGCTCCCAAGGGCGGGACCCGAACACCGGGGAGCTGTTTTTT. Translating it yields CASSQGRDPNTGELFF.

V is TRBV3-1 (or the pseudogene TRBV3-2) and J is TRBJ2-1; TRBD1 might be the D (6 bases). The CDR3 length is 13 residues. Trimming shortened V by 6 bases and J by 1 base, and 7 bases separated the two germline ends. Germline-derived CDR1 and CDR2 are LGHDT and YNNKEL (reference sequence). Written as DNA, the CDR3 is TGTGCCAGCAGGCAGGGGTCCTACAATGAGCAGTTCTTC. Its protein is CASRQGSYNEQFF.